A selection of T cell receptor beta chains follows, all from one sample in a study of OX40 agonist ivuxolimab in advanced cancers. The table came from immunoSEQ multiplex PCR; TCRdb's copy has only in-frame clones and leaves some out. Among tens of thousands of clones listed, 70% to 90% were seen once. Sequenced material: CD4+ or CD8+ T cells sorted from blood, taken in a trial of the OX40 agonist ivuxolimab. The receptors were sampled from an adult with an advanced solid tumor such as melanoma, head and neck, liver or kidney cancer. CDR3s include the opening cysteine and the closing phenylalanine or tryptophan. The order of the fields is clone size, CDR3 length, V gene, CDR3 protein. Not all rows give a size; the values are once, few, many and, for expanded clones, a class.

>few|13|TRBV5-6
CASSLSGNYGYTF
>NA|16|TRBV14
CASSPRAARGRNIQYF
>NA|17|TRBV4-3
CASSQDRRGRHNEKLFF
>NA|16|TRBV19
CASSIAGHSGANVLTF
>once|13|TRBV27
CASSPRDNYGYTF
>NA|13|TRBV27
CASSLSLAETQYF
>once|15|TRBV7-8
CASSLDPGQTYEQYF
>NA|14|TRBV9
CASSGLAGDNEQFF
>NA|15|TRBV19
CASSIWREIPGELFF
>NA|11|TRBV7-9
CASSYLETQYF
>NA|14|TRBV4-3
CASSQGQGAYEQYF
>NA|13|TRBV6-5
CASSPRPINEQFF
>NA|15|TRBV4-3
CASSQGSSSFYEQFF
>NA|14|TRBV2
CASSVGGELNVLTF
>NA|13|TRBV9
CASSVGMNTEAFF
>NA|12|TRBV15
CATSRQGHEQYF
>NA|16|TRBV10-3
CAISGPERGEADTQYF
>NA|17|TRBV15
CATSRSGTEGSSYEQYF
>NA|15|TRBV6-4
CASSDSQGDYNEQFF
>once|16|TRBV25-1
CASSSQMPSGANVLTF